This TCR beta chain was obtained from a study of graft-versus-host responses after intestinal transplantation. For the study at large: Multivisceral, liver-intestinal, or isolated intestinal transplants were given to recipients. Induction with anti-thymocyte globulin, then tacrolimus and steroids for approximately three years, was given to all recipients.

Regarding this clone: Its antigen is currently unknown.

With 1 base clipped from V and 4 bases from J, the junction kept 1 base outside the gene matches. In germline, CDR1 is MNHEY, CDR2 SMNVEV (reference sequence). The CDR3 loop spans 15 amino acids. Study findings and constraints: The authors found GvH clones in recipient marrow, some appearing first in ileum or blood. Early declines in HvG clones that occurred post-transplant were associated with peak circulating GvH clone levels.

Clones were read by immunoSEQ multiplex PCR, and TCRdb kept only the in-frame ones, dropping some. The sample has roughly 100,000 clones, about nine tenths seen once; the top ten hold roughly 0.2%. V and J are TRBV27 and TRBJ2-7, with TRBD2 identical over 13 bases. Source: unstimulated CD4+ T cells sorted from spleen or lymph node cells, taken before transplant. The source of this sequence is a human donor who was the organ donor for an intestinal transplant. The CDR3 nucleotides read TGTGCCAGCAGTTTATTGACTAGCGGGGGGTACGAGCAGTACTTC. Translation: CASSLLTSGGYEQYF.